This TCR beta chain was observed in a study of blood T cell repertoires in COVID-19. The data were produced by immunoSEQ multiplex PCR, yet TCRdb's version contains in-frame clones alone and is incomplete. The table has some 240,000 clones, around 84% seen once. CDR1 is SNHLY, CDR2 FYNNEI, per germline. V gave up 8 bases and J gave up 0 bases, with 13 bases separating them. This CDR3 is built from 14 residues. The sample taken for sequencing was peripheral blood. V and J are TRBV2 and TRBJ1-1; tentatively, D is TRBD1 (6 bases). This TCR was recovered from a human donor in a cohort sampled during active COVID-19. The CDR3 DNA sequence: TGTGCCAGCCAGGGGACCCGGATGAACACTGAAGCTTTCTTT. It yields the protein CASQGTRMNTEAFF.